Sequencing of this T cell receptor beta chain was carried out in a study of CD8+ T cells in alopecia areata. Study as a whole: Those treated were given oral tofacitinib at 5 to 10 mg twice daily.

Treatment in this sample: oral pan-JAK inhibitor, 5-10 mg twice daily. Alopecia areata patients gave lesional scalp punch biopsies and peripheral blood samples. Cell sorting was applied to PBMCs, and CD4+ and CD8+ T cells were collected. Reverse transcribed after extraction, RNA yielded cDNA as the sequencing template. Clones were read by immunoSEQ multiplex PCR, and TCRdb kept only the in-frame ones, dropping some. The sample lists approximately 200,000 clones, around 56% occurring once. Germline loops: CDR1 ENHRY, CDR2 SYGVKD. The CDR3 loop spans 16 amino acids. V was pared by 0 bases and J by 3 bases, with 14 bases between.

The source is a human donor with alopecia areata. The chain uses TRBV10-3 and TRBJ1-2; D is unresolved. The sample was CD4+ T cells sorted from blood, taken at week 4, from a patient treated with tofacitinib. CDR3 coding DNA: TGTGCCATCAGTGAGTCGACGGGCCCGAGCGACTATGGCTACACCTTC. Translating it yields CAISESTGPSDYGYTF.